Sequencing of this T cell receptor beta chain was carried out in a study of blood T cells in healthy people across ages. The study, taken as a whole, reports: Investigators viewed diversity estimates from one million T cells as underestimates, the study reported. The lack of PBMC sorting stopped any conclusive naive versus antigen-experienced comparison.

PBMCs were isolated at a quantity of at least 6.5 million per sample. Worth noting for this clonotype: Its target is unknown.

With a J-beta primer mix and a sample-barcoded 5' primer, a second PCR ran roughly 7 to 11 cycles. One entry per CDR3 protein results from TCRdb running MiXCR on the 5' RACE reads. The data show some 1.5 million distinct CDR3 sequences, with roughly 28% seen just once and around 7.7% held by the top ten. The V end was cut by 0 bases, the J end by 4 bases, with 15 bases between. The germline V gene has CDR1 ENHRY and CDR2 SYGVKD. CDR3 length: 16 residues. Input material: blood. The chain is built from TRBV10-3 and TRBJ1-2; D gene unclear. The receptor was isolated from a woman aged 25 to 45 in good health. The CDR3 loop reads CAISESEGLASYGYTF. In DNA form, the CDR3 reads TGTGCCATCAGTGAGTCGGAGGGATTGGCCTCCTATGGCTACACCTTC.